A selection of T cell receptor beta chains follows, all from one sample in a study of cytomegalovirus exposure and HLA in healthy donors. The method was immunoSEQ multiplex PCR; TCRdb's version includes in-frame clones alone and lacks a portion of them. The sample holds 200,000 or so clones, 90% to 95% seen once. The source material was PBMCs. These receptors originate from a woman between 18 and 29 years old in good health and CMV-seronegative. CDR3s include the opening cysteine and the closing phenylalanine or tryptophan. Clone size is not always given. Where it is, it says once, few, many or a class for expanded clones.

size	V	J	CDR3
.	TRBV30	TRBJ1-2	CAWTAPPQGGGGYTF
.	TRBV7-3	TRBJ2-1	CASSSRLSNLNEQFF
.	TRBV19	TRBJ1-2	CASTRGGQGYGYTF
few	TRBV5-6	TRBJ2-7	CASSLGGQIYEQYF
.	TRBV27	TRBJ1-1	CASRPAAPNTEAFF
once	TRBV5-1	TRBJ1-1	CASSFSGLDTEAFF
.	TRBV30	TRBJ2-1	CAWSVPFPRLAGVKNEQFF
once	TRBV2	TRBJ1-2	CASVGTGIVPYGYTF
.	TRBV5-4	TRBJ2-7	CASSLGGAGLSYEQYF
.	TRBV5-6	TRBJ2-1	CASSLSLAAAYNEQFF
.	TRBV5-1	TRBJ2-7	CASSLYTSGPYEQYF
.	TRBV23-1	TRBJ1-5	CASSQSGELRGQGGQPQHF
.	TRBV7-7	TRBJ2-5	CASSIEREGWETQYF